This T cell receptor beta chain was sequenced during a study of response to subunit inactivated influenza vaccine. MiXCR, run by TCRdb on the RT-PCR reads, gives a single entry per CDR3 protein. The data contain 500,000 to 600,000 distinct CDR3 sequences, 7.6% of them singletons. With 5 bases removed from V and 2 bases from J, the gap between germline ends came to 16 bases. CDR3 length: 15 residues. Germline V lookup: CDR1 SGHTA, CDR2 FQGNSA. In this sample, this clonotype turned up many times. The chain links TRBV7-2 to TRBJ2-7; no firm D call. This TCR was sampled from a man between 50 and 70 years old who received an inactivated influenza vaccine. The sample here was PBMCs from blood, taken roughly 24 months after vaccination. The CDR3 sequence is CASSLGFSSPYEQYF. The CDR3 region has the DNA TGTGCCAGCAGCCTAGGGTTTTCCTCCCCCTACGAGCAGTACTTC.